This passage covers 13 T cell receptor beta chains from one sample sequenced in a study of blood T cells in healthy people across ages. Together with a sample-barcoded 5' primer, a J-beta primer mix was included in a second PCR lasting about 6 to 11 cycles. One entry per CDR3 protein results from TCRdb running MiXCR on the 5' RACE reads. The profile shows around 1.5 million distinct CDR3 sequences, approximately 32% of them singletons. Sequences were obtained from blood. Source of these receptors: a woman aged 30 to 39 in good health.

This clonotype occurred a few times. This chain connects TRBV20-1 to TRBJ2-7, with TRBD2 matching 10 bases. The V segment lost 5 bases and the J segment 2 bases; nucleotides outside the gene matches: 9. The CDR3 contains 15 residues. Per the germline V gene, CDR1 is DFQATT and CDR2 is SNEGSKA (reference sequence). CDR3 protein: CSARGGTSDPYEQYF. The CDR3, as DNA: TGCAGTGCTCGGGGGGGGACTAGCGACCCCTACGAGCAGTACTTC.

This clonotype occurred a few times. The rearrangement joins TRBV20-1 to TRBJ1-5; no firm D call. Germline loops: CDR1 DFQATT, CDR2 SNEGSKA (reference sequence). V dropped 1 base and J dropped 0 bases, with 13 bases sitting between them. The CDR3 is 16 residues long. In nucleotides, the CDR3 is TGCAGTGCTAGAGCGACACCGATCTATAGCAATCAGCCCCAGCATTTT. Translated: CSARATPIYSNQPQHF.

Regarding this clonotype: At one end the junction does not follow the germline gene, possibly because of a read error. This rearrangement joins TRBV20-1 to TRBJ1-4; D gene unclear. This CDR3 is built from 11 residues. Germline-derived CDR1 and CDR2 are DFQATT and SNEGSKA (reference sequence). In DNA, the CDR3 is TGCAGTGCTAGAGAGTATGAAAAACGGTTTTTT. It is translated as CSAREYEKRFF.

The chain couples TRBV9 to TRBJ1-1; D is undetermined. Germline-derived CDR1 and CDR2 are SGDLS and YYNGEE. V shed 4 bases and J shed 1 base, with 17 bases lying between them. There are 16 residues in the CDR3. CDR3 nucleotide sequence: TGTGCCAGCAGCCCCCGACCCCACGCCGAGAACACTGAAGCTTTCTTT. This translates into CASSPRPHAENTEAFF.

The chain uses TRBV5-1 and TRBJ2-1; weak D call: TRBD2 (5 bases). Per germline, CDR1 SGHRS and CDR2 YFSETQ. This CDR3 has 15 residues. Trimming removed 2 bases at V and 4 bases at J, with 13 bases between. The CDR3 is CASSFGADYYNEQFF. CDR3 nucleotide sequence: TGCGCCAGCAGCTTTGGAGCGGATTATTACAATGAGCAGTTCTTC.

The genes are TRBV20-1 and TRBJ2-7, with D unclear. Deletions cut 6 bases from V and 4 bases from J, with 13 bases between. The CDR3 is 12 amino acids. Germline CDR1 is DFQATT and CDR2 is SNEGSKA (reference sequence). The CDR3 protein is CSAGEPEYEQYF. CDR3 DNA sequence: TGCAGTGCCGGTGAGCCGGAGTACGAGCAGTACTTC.

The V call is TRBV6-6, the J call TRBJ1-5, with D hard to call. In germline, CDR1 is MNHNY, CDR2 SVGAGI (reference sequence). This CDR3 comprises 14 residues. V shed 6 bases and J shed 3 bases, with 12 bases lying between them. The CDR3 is CASSPRWDNQPQHF. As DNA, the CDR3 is TGTGCCAGCAGCCCGCGGTGGGACAATCAGCCCCAGCATTTT.

The CDR3 sequence is CASSHGWRGLNEQYF. The CDR3 DNA is TGTGCCAGCAGTCACGGTTGGAGGGGGCTCAACGAGCAGTACTTC. This chain links TRBV6-6 with TRBJ2-7; D perhaps matches TRBD1 (7 bases). Trimming removed 5 bases from V and 5 bases from J, with 19 bases in between. CDR3 length: 15 amino acids. Germline V gene lookup returns CDR1 MNHNY and CDR2 SVGAGI (reference sequence).

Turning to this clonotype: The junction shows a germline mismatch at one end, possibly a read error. CDR3 nucleotides: TGTGCCGGCAGCCCCGGGGGCGGTTACGAGCAGTACTTC. Encoded protein: CAGSPGGGYEQYF. The rearrangement joins TRBV12-3 or TRBV12-4 to TRBJ2-7; D may correspond to TRBD1 or TRBD2 (6 bases each). This CDR3 is 13 amino acids long.

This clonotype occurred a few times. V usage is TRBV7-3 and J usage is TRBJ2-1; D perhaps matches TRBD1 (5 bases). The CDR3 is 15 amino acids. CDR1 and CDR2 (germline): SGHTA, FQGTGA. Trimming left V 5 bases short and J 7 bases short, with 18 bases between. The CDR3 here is CASSPKATAPNEQFF. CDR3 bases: TGTGCCAGCAGCCCTAAAGCGACAGCGCCTAATGAGCAGTTCTTC.

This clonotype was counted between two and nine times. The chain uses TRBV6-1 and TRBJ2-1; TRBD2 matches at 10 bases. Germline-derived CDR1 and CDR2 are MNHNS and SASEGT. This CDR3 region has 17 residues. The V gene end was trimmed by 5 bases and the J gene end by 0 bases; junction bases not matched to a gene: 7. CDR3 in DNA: TGTGCCAGCAGTCCCGACCCTAGCGGGAGCTCCTACAATGAGCAGTTCTTC. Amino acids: CASSPDPSGSSYNEQFF.

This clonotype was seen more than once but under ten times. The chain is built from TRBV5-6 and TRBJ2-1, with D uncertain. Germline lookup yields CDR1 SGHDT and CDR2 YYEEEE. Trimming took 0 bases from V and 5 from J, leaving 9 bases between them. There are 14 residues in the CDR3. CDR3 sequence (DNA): TGTGCCAGCAGCTTGGACCAAAGGAACAATGAGCAGTTCTTC. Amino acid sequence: CASSLDQRNNEQFF.

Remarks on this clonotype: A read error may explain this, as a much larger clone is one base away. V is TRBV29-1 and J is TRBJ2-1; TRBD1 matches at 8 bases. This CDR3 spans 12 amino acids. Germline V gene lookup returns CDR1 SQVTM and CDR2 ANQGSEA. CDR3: CGVGQGLNEQFF. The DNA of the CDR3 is TGCGGCGTTGGACAGGGCCTCAATGAGCAGTTCTTC.